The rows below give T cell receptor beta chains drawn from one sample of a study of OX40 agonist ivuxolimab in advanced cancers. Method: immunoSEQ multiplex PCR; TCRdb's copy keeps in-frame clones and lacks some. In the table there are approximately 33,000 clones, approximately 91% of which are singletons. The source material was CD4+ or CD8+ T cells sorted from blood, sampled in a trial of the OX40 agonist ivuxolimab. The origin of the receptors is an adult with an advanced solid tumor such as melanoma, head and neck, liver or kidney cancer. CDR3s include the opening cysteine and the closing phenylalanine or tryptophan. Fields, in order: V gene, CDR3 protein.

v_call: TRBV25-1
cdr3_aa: CASSEGLKQGAHEQYF

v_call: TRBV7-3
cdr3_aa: CASSPGQGATDTQYF

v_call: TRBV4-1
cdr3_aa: CASSQDTGEETQYF

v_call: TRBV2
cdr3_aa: CASSPYRGAVVLTF

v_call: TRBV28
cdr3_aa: CASGQYNQPQHF

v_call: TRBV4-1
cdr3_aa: CASSLTPGTAAYEQYF

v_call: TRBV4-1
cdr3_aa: CASSQVTVGEQYF

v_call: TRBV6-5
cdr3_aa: CASSYSGQGPTGYTF

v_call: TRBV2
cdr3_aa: CATYGGIARVPYGYTF

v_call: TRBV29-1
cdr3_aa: CSHGQGRKNEQFF

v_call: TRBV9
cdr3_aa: CASSVDAGRNVYEQYF

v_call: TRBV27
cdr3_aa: CASSLSRVHEQYF

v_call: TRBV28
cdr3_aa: CASSYPYYEQYF

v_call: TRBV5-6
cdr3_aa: CASSHVTGNTEAFF

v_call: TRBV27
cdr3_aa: CASSWAGGYNEQFF

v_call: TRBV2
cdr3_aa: CASTWGSGLAKNIQYF

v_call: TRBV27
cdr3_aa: CASKFGGTEAFF

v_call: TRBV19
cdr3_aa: CASTQYSNQPQHF

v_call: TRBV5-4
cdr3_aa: CASKFARPGTRPETQYF

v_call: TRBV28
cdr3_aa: CASSLSSDRDDNEQFF

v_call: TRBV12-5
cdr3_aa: CASGTIGPPQHF

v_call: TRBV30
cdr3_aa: CAWCGTGTGEGLYFSTDTQYF

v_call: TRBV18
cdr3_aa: CASSRENTEAFF

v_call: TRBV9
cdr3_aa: CASSSSAIGSEAFF

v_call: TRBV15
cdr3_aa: CATSRRDRQPHTDTQYF

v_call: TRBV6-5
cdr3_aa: CASNTWGGELFF

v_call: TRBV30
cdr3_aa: CAWRAADSPLHF

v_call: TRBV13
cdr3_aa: CASSLQNTEAFF

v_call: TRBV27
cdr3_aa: CASSPFIEYEQYF

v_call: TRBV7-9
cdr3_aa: CASSLGLAEYEQYF

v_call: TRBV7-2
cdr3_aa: CASSLEGWAVNQPQHF

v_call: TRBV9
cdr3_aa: CASSASGTGNQPQHF

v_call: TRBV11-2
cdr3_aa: CASSPRSGESAEQYF

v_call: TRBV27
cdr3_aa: CASSRGDEQYF

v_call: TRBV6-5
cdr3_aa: CASSYSLEGGAEAFF

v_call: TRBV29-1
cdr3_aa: CSVKGDGSYEQYF

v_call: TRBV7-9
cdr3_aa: CASSPRQGEANYGYTF

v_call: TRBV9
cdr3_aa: CASYPAGENTGELFF

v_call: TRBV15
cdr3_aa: CATSPDESTYYEQYF

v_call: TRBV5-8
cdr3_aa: CASSFQGPEAFF

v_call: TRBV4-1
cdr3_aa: CASSQDGRTVAYEQYF

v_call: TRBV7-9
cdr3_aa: CASSPTGLVHEQYF

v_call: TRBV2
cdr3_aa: CASSARQGAIGNTIYF

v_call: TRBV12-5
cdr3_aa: CASGLVLGSTDTQYF

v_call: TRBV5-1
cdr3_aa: CASSLARRQYRGETQYF